The 9 T cell receptor beta chains reported below all come from one sample, sequenced in a study of beta chain features in type 1 diabetes. Since all of the isolated RNA was reverse transcribed, expressed TCRB transcripts were what got sequenced. TCRdb's table, derived via immunoSEQ multiplex PCR, lists solely in-frame clones and lacks some. The sample consists of approximately 140,000 clones, roughly 48% of them appearing once. Sequencing used Tregs from blood. These receptors all stem from a young man in good health.

This clone was picked up a small number of times. The chain carries TRBV10-3 and TRBJ2-3, with a weak D call TRBD2 (6 bases). The ends were cut back, 6 bases at V and 4 bases at J, with 8 bases in the middle. Germline CDR1 is ENHRY and CDR2 is SYGVKD. This CDR3 is 12 amino acids long. CDR3 loop: CAISGSADTQYF. The CDR3 nucleotides are TGTGCCATCAGCGGGAGTGCAGATACGCAGTATTTT.

This clone was counted only a few times. This chain links TRBV7-9 with TRBJ2-1; 14 bases align to TRBD2. The CDR3 totals 16 residues. The V gene end was trimmed by 3 bases and the J gene end by 8 bases; junction bases not matched to a gene: 6. From germline, CDR1 is SEHNR and CDR2 FQNEAQ (reference sequence). As DNA, the CDR3 is TGTGCCAGCAGCTTGGGACTAGCGGGGGTGGCCCATGAGCAGTTCTTC. This gives the protein CASSLGLAGVAHEQFF.

J is TRBJ1-6 and V is TRBV4-3, with D unresolved. The CDR3 length is 13 residues. V lost 0 bases and J lost 9, with 6 bases in between. Germline loops: CDR1 LGHNA, CDR2 YSLEER. The CDR3 coding sequence is TGCGCCAGCAGCCAAGATCCAGTTTCACCCCTCCACTTT. It is translated as CASSQDPVSPLHF.

The genes are TRBV29-1 and TRBJ2-3, with a tentative D call TRBD1 (6 bases). The CDR3 spans 13 residues. Trimming stripped 6 bases from V and 2 bases from J, with 12 bases between. The germline CDR1 and CDR2 sequences are SQVTM and ANQGSEA. CDR3 DNA sequence: TGCAGCGTGGGACACCAATTCACAGATACGCAGTATTTT. The encoded protein is CSVGHQFTDTQYF.

This clone was counted only a few times. This chain joins TRBV28 and TRBJ2-1; 11 bases fit TRBD2. CDR1 is MDHEN and CDR2 is SYDVKM in the germline V gene. V dropped 8 bases and J dropped 6; count of bases not matched to a gene: 6. The CDR3 extends over 14 amino acids. The CDR3 loop reads CASGLAGGLNEQFF. The CDR3 nucleotides are TGTGCCAGCGGCTTAGCGGGAGGGCTCAATGAGCAGTTCTTC.

This chain uses TRBV28 with TRBJ1-2, with D possibly being TRBD1 (5 bases). Germline assignment: CDR1 MDHEN and CDR2 SYDVKM. The length of the CDR3 is 12 residues. Trimming took 7 bases from V and 8 from J, leaving 14 bases between them. CDR3 region: CASTKGLSGYTF. The CDR3 nucleotides are TGTGCCAGCACCAAGGGGCTGTCGGGCTACACCTTC.

The V and J genes are TRBV7-2 and TRBJ1-4; D unclear. V was cut by 1 base and J by 5 bases, with 8 bases left in between. The germline V gene encodes CDR1 SGHTA and CDR2 FQGNSA. The CDR3 sequence is 14 residues long. The CDR3 region has the DNA TGTGCCAGCAGCTTAGTCCCACAGAATGAAAAACTGTTTTTT. Translating gives CASSLVPQNEKLFF.

This clone was counted between two and nine times. DNA for the CDR3: TGTGCCAGCAGCCCAACCGAGGGAGGCAATCAGCCCCAGCATTTT. It translates to CASSPTEGGNQPQHF. The chain employs TRBV4-2 and TRBJ1-5; D remains ambiguous. Trimming cost V 4 bases and J 2 bases, with 12 bases left between them. Per the germline V gene, CDR1 is LGHNA and CDR2 is YNFKEQ. The CDR3 runs 15 residues.

The genes are TRBV5-1 and TRBJ1-4, with D possibly being TRBD1 (5 bases). Trimming pared 4 bases from V and 5 bases from J, leaving 18 bases between. The CDR3 consists of 16 residues. Germline values: CDR1 SGHRS, CDR2 YFSETQ. The CDR3 DNA is TGCGCCAGCAGCCCAAACGGGGGGGAGAGGAATGAAAAACTGTTTTTT. Its translation is CASSPNGGERNEKLFF.